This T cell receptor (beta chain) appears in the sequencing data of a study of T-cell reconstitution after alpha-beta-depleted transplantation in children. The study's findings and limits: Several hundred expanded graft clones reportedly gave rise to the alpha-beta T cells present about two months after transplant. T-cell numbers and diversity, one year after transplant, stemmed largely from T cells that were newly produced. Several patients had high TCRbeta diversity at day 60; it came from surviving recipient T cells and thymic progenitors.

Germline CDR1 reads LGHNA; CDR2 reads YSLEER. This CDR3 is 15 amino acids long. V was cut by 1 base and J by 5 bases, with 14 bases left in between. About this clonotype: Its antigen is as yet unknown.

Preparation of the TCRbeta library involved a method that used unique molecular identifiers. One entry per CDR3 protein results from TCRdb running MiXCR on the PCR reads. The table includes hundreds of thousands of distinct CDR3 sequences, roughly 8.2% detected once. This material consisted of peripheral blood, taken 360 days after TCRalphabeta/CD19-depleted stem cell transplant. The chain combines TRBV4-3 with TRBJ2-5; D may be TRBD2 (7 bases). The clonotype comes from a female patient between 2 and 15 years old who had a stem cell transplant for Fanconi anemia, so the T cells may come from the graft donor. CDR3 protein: CASSQGSGRGETQYF. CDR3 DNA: TGCGCCAGCAGCCAAGGGTCGGGGAGGGGGGAGACCCAGTACTTC.